This entry concerns a single T cell receptor (beta chain). Its antigen is unidentified. The CDR3 is made up of 13 amino acids. Germline-derived CDR1 and CDR2 are LNHDA and SQIVND (reference sequence). V was shortened by 6 bases and J by 9 bases, with 15 bases between the two germline ends. CDR3 regions of TCR beta were amplified from RNA transcripts. Amplification began with first-round RT-PCR using HTBI primers, then second-round multiplex PCR was performed. MiXCR, applied by TCRdb to the multiplex PCR reads, yields one record per CDR3 protein. The repertoire includes under 350,000 distinct CDR3 sequences, 15% to 20% of them detected once, and 9% to 15% sits in the top ten. The data were taken from a study of Graves' ophthalmopathy and Graves' hyperthyroidism. Study-wide results and limits: Ophthalmopathy progression was predicted by the model at approximately 70% sensitivity and approximately 72% specificity.

The sequencing input was peripheral blood. The chain combines TRBV19 with TRBJ1-5, with D unclear. This receptor was obtained from an adult man with Graves' ophthalmopathy. The CDR3 region is CASSDRRIGPQHF. CDR3 nucleotide sequence: TGTGCCAGTAGCGACCGAAGGATAGGGCCCCAGCATTTT.